This entry describes one TCR beta chain. Its target is unknown. The data were obtained in a study of cytomegalovirus exposure and HLA in healthy donors. Overall study results and limits: Per a later analysis, under 20,000 TCR beta sequences showed association with HLA alleles at 0.05 false discovery rate. A prior analysis recorded that most TCR beta V segments were productive about 90% or about 30% of the time. As confirmed in vitro, three CMV-associated chains were specific for CMV antigens.

Primers for the PCR totalled 60 Vbeta and 13 Jbeta. Produced via immunoSEQ multiplex PCR; TCRdb's table is partial and in-frame only. The sample contains roughly 200,000 clones, roughly 80% of which appear only once. V lost 3 bases, J lost 8 bases, and 6 bases stayed unmatched. CDR1 is SEHNR and CDR2 is FQNEAQ in the germline V gene (reference sequence). CDR3 size: 14 residues. Sequencing input: PBMCs. The J gene is TRBJ2-1, the V gene TRBV7-9; 8 bases line up with TRBD2. This sequence was found in a man between 25 and 39 years old in good health and CMV-seronegative. CDR3 sequence reads: CASSLVSGADEQFF. The CDR3 DNA sequence: TGTGCCAGCAGCTTGGTTAGCGGGGCAGATGAGCAGTTCTTC.